Sequencing of this T cell receptor beta chain was carried out in a study of blood T cells in healthy people across ages. Together with a sample-barcoded 5' primer, a J-beta primer mix was included in a second PCR lasting about 6 to 11 cycles. TCRdb called the 5' RACE reads again in MiXCR, with one record for every CDR3 protein. The data contain approximately 780,000 distinct CDR3 sequences, about 26% of them seen just once; the ten biggest clones take up around 3%. Researchers isolated at least 6.5 million PBMCs per sample. This CDR3 is built from 14 residues. The germline V gene has CDR1 SGHRS and CDR2 YFSETQ. V lost 0 bases and J lost 2, with 7 bases in between. This sample also appeared in a second study, on T cells of mothers and their children. That investigation notes: Detection of persistent microchimeric T cell clones did not occur.

The receptor was derived from a boy aged 10-17 years in good health. Sequences were obtained from blood. The J gene is TRBJ2-3, the V gene TRBV5-1; D is possibly TRBD2 (5 bases). CDR3 sequence (DNA): TGCGCCAGCAGCTTGGGGGAGACCACAGATACGCAGTATTTT. It codes for CASSLGETTDTQYF.